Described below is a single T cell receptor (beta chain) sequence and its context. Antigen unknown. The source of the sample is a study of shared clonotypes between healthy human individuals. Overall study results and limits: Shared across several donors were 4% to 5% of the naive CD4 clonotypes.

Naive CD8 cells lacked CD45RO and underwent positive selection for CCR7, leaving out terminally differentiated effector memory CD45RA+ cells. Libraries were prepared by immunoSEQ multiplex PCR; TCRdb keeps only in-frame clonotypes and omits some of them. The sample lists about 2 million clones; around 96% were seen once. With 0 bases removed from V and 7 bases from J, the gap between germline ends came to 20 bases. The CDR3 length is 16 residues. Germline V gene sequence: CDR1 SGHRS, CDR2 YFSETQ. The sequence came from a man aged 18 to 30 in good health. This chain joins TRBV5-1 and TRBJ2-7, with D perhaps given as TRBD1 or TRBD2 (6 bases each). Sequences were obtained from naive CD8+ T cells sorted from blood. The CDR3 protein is CASSLAEGQGTGEQYF. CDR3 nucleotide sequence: TGCGCCAGCAGCTTGGCGGAGGGGCAGGGGACGGGTGAGCAGTACTTC.